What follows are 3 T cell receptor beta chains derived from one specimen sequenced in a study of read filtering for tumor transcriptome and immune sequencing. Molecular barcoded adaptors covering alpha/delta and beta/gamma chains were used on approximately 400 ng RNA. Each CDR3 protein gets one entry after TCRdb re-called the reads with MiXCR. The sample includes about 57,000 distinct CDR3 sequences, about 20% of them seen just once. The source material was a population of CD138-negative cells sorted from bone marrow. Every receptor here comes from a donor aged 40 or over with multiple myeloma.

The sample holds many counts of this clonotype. This chain's CDR3 is CASSLVRASGERGYEQFF. The CDR3 coding sequence is TGTGCCAGCAGCTTAGTTCGTGCTAGCGGGGAAAGAGGGTATGAGCAGTTCTTC. The chain employs TRBV7-8 and TRBJ2-1, with 9 bases aligning to TRBD2. CDR3 length: 18 residues. Germline CDR1 reads SGHVS; CDR2 reads FQNEAQ. V lost 1 base to trimming and J lost 8 bases; unmatched junction nucleotides: 15. The full variable domain, its missing parts supplied by reference TRBV7-8 and TRBJ2-1, is GAGVSQSPRYKVAKRGQDVALRCDPISGHVSLFWYQQALGQGPEFLTYFQNEAQLDKSGLPSDRFFAERPEGSVSTLKIQRTQQEDSAVYLCASSLVRASGERGYEQFFGPGTRLTVL.

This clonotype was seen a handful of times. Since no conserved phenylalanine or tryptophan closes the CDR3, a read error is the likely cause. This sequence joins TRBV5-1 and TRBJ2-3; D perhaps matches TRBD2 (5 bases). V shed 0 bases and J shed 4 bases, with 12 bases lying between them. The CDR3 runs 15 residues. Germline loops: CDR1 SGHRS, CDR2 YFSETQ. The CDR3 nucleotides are TGCGCCAGCAGCTTGGGGCTAGCCGGCGCAGATACGCAGTATATT. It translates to CASSLGLAGADTQYI.

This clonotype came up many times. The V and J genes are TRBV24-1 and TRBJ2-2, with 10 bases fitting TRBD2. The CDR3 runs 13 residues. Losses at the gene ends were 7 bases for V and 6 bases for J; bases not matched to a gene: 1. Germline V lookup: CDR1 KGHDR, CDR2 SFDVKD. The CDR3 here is CATRGLASGELFF. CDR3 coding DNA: TGTGCCACCAGGGGACTAGCGTCCGGGGAGCTGTTTTTT.